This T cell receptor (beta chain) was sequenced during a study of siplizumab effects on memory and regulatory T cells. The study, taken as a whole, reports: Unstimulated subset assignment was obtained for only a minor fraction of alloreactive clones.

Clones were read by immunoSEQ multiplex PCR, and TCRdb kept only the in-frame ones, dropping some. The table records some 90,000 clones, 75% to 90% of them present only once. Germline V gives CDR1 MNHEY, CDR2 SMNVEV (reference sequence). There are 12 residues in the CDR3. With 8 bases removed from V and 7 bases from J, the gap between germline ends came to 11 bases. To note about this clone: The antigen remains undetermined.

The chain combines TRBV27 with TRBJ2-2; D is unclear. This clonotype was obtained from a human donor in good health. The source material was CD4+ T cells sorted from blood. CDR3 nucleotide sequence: TGTGCCAGCCAATCGTGGCTCGGGGAGCTGTTTTTT. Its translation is CASQSWLGELFF.